This T cell receptor (beta chain) was retrieved from a study of T-cell reconstitution after alpha-beta-depleted transplantation in children. Researchers prepared the TCRbeta library using unique molecular identifiers, the study reports. TCRdb processed the PCR reads anew with MiXCR; each CDR3 protein has one entry. The data show about 460,000 distinct CDR3 sequences, under 15% seen once. This CDR3 is 15 amino acids long. Germline CDR1 SGHRS, CDR2 YFSETQ. This clonotype was recorded at least ten times. At one end the junction does not follow the germline gene, possibly because of a read error. Sequenced material: PBMCs from the stem cell graft donor, taken from the stem cell graft. The sequence came from a human donor who donated a stem cell graft to a child with combined immunodeficiency. This chain links TRBV5-1 with TRBJ2-1; TRBD1 matches at 7 bases. CDR3 in DNA: TGTGCCAGCAGCCAGGACAGGAGCTCCTACAATGAGCAGTTCTTC. This gives the protein CASSQDRSSYNEQFF.